This T cell receptor (beta chain) was profiled in a study of T-cell reconstitution after alpha-beta-depleted transplantation in children. Study-wide findings and caveats: Several patients had high TCRbeta diversity at day 60; it came from surviving recipient T cells and thymic progenitors. Newly produced T cells mostly provided counts and TCRbeta diversity after one year, as hyperexpanded clones declined. Expanded graft clones, several hundred of them, were reportedly the source of alpha-beta T cells about two months after transplant.

This clonotype was seen many times. Its antigen is undetermined. A library of TCRbeta sequences, prepared with unique molecular identifiers, was generated. TCRdb passed the PCR reads through MiXCR, listing each CDR3 protein once. The sample gives hundreds of thousands of distinct CDR3 sequences, 11% of which show up once; roughly 27% is in the top ten. V lost 0 bases and J 1 base, leaving 5 bases between the germline ends. This CDR3 has 13 residues. Germline CDR1 reads GTSNPN; CDR2 reads SVGIG (reference sequence). The clonotype was recovered from a child less than two years old with acute myeloid leukemia, due to receive a stem cell transplant. V gene TRBV30 combines with J gene TRBJ2-3; D is unresolved. Here the sequenced sample was PBMCs, taken before TCRalphabeta/CD19-depleted stem cell transplant. The CDR3 bases are TGTGCCTGGAGTGTACGGGGCACAGATACGCAGTATTTT. Amino acids: CAWSVRGTDTQYF.